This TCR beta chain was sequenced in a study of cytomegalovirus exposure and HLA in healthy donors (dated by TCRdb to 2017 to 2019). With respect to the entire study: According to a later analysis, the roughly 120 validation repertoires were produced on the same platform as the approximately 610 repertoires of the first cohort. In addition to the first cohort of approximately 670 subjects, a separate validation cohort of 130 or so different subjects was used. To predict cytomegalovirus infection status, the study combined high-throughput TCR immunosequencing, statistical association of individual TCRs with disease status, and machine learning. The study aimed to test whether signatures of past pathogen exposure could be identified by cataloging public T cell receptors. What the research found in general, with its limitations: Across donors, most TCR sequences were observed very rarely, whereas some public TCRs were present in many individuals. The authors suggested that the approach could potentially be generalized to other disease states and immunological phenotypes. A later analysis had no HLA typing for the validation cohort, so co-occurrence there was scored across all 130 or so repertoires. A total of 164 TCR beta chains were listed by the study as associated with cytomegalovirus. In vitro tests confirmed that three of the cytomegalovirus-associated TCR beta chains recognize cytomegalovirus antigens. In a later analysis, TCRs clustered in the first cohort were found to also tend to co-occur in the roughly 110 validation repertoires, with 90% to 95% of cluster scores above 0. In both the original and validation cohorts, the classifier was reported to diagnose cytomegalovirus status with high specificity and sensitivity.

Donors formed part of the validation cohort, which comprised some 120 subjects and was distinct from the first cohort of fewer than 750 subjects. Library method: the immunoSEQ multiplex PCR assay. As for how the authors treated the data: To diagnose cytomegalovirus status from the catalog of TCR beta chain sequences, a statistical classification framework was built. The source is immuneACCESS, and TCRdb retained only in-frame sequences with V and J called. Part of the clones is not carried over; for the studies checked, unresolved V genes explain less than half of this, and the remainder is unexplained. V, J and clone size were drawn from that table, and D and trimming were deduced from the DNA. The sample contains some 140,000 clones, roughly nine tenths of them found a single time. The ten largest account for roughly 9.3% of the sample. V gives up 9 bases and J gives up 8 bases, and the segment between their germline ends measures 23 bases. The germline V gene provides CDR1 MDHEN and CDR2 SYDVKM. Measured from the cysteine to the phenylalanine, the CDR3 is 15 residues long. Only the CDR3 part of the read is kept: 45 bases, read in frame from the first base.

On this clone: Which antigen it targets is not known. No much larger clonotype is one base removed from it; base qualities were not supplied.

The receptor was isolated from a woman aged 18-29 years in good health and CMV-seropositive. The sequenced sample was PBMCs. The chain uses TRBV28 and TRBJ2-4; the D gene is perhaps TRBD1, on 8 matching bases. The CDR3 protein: CASGGETGVLDIQYF. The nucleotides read TGTGCCAGTGGGGGGGAGACAGGGGTCTTAGACATTCAGTACTTC.